These 16 T cell receptor beta chains were all obtained from the same sample, sequenced in a study of shared clonotypes between healthy human individuals. The method was immunoSEQ multiplex PCR; TCRdb's version includes in-frame clones alone and lacks a portion of them. The sample yields over 2 million clones, roughly 94% seen once. Sample: naive CD4+ T cells sorted from blood. Subset indicated: CD45RA+ positively selected. These receptors all stem from a man aged 18-30 years in good health.

Regarding this clone: Other DNA sequences of this sample code for an identical CDR3. The V and J genes are TRBV18 and TRBJ2-7; D is undetermined. The CDR3 consists of 13 residues. The V gene's germline CDR1 is KGHSH and CDR2 LQKENI. The V end was cut by 3 bases, the J end by 0 bases, with 6 bases between. The CDR3 DNA is TGTGCCAGCTCACCGGCCGGCTCCTACGAGCAGTACTTC. Its protein is CASSPAGSYEQYF.

V and J are TRBV6-5 and TRBJ2-1; tentative D call: TRBD2 (5 bases). The CDR3 has 9 amino acids. V lost 11 bases and J 9 bases, leaving 8 bases between the germline ends. Per germline, CDR1 MNHEY and CDR2 SVGAGI. The CDR3 sequence is CAPRGEQFF. The CDR3, as DNA: TGTGCCCCCCGGGGTGAGCAGTTCTTC.

This chain connects TRBV5-1 to TRBJ2-7, with TRBD2 matching over 7 bases. The germline CDR1 and CDR2 sequences are SGHRS and YFSETQ. CDR3 length equals 13 residues. V shed 6 bases, J shed 3 bases, and the junction held 6 bases outside the gene matches. CDR3 bases: TGCGCCAGCAAGCCCCCGGGAGGCTACGAGCAGTACTTC. This sequence encodes CASKPPGGYEQYF.

The J gene is TRBJ2-7, the V gene TRBV29-1; D remains ambiguous. V lost 4 bases and J lost 5, with 9 bases in between. There are 11 residues in the CDR3. Germline lookup yields CDR1 SQVTM and CDR2 ANQGSEA. Here the CDR3 reads CSVGGLHEQYF. As DNA, the CDR3 is TGCAGCGTTGGAGGATTGCACGAGCAGTACTTC.

V and J are TRBV9 and TRBJ1-1; 8 positions match TRBD1. The germline V gene has CDR1 SGDLS and CDR2 YYNGEE. CDR3 length: 15 amino acids. V lost 4 bases, J lost 5 bases, and 10 bases stayed unmatched. CDR3 bases: TGTGCCAGCAGCCCAATGGACAGGGCTGGAACTGAAGCTTTCTTT. As protein: CASSPMDRAGTEAFF.

V is TRBV29-1 and J is TRBJ2-1, with D hard to call. Per the germline V gene, CDR1 is SQVTM and CDR2 is ANQGSEA. The CDR3 runs 14 residues. With 4 bases removed from V and 0 bases from J, the gap between germline ends came to 10 bases. CDR3 sequence reads: CSVGGESSYNEQFF. For the CDR3, the DNA is TGCAGCGTTGGAGGCGAAAGCTCCTACAATGAGCAGTTCTTC.

The chain couples TRBV5-1 to TRBJ2-1, with D perhaps TRBD1 or TRBD2 (7 bases each). Germline CDR1 is SGHRS and CDR2 is YFSETQ. Trimming stripped 4 bases from V and 9 bases from J, with 20 bases between. The CDR3 is 15 amino acids. This CDR3 is CASSVTAQGGTEQFF. The CDR3 DNA reads as TGCGCCAGCAGCGTAACTGCCCAGGGGGGGACTGAGCAGTTCTTC.

Worth noting for this clone: The sample contains more than one DNA sequence encoding this CDR3. The rearrangement uses TRBV5-1 and TRBJ2-7, with 11 bases identical to TRBD2. The CDR3 totals 14 residues. J was trimmed by 6 bases and V by 3 bases; bases with no gene match: 5. Germline CDR1 SGHRS, CDR2 YFSETQ. The CDR3 coding sequence is TGCGCCAGCAGCTCCACTAGCGGGAGTTCCGAGCAGTACTTC. Translation: CASSSTSGSSEQYF.

The rearrangement uses TRBV30 and TRBJ1-5; 9 bases match TRBD1. The germline V gene has CDR1 GTSNPN and CDR2 SVGIG (reference sequence). The trim removed 1 base at V and 7 bases at J, leaving 8 bases unmatched. The CDR3 contains 15 residues. The CDR3 coding sequence is TGTGCCTGGAGTGCCCGGACAGGGGAACGACAGCCCCAGCATTTT. Translation: CAWSARTGERQPQHF.

Here the CDR3 reads CASSPNGGDYGYTF. The CDR3 DNA follows: TGTGCCAGCTCACCCAACGGTGGGGACTATGGCTACACCTTC. J is TRBJ1-2 and V is TRBV18; no definite D call. V lost 3 bases, J lost 3 bases, and 11 bases lay in between. The CDR3 loop spans 14 amino acids. The germline V gene encodes CDR1 KGHSH and CDR2 LQKENI.

V usage is TRBV5-1 and J usage is TRBJ2-2, with TRBD2 matching 7 bases. The ends lost 2 bases at V and 7 bases at J; junction bases unmatched: 8. The CDR3 contains 15 residues. The V gene's germline CDR1 is SGHRS and CDR2 YFSETQ. CDR3 protein: CASSLKGRGSGELFF. Written as DNA, the CDR3 is TGCGCCAGCAGCTTAAAGGGGAGGGGAAGCGGGGAGCTGTTTTTT.

The sample holds one count of this clone. This chain joins TRBV6-1 and TRBJ1-6; D is possibly TRBD1 (5 bases). This CDR3 is built from 14 residues. V lost 7 bases and J lost 7, with 14 bases in between. Germline loops: CDR1 MNHNS, CDR2 SASEGT. DNA for the CDR3: TGTGCCAGCACCCTGGGACCGGGAAATTCACCCCTCCACTTT. Translation: CASTLGPGNSPLHF.

The chain carries TRBV21-1 and TRBJ2-5; the D call of TRBD1 is as the table states it, not checked on the DNA. TRBV21-1 is assigned pseudogene status. The CDR3 spans 15 residues. CDR3 protein: CASSRDRVYQETQYF. The CDR3 bases are TGTGCCAGCAGCAGAGACAGGGTTTACCAAGAGACCCAGTACTTC.

Notes on this clone: The same CDR3 is also encoded by other DNA sequences in this sample. The genes are TRBV11-3 and TRBJ2-3; no firm D call. Germline V lookup: CDR1 SGHNT, CDR2 YENEEA. The V gene lost 3 bases and the J gene lost 5 bases, with 9 bases spanning the gap. This CDR3 spans 13 amino acids. Here the CDR3 reads CASSLGTLDTQYF. As DNA, the CDR3 is TGTGCCAGCAGCTTGGGCACTCTAGATACGCAGTATTTT.

V is TRBV6-5 and J is TRBJ2-2, with D possibly being TRBD2 (5 bases). Trimming took off 6 bases at V and 5 bases at J, with 16 bases between the two ends. Germline V gene sequence: CDR1 MNHEY, CDR2 SVGAGI. This CDR3 has 15 residues. CDR3 in DNA: TGTGCCAGCAGCCGTGGACTCTCAAGTACCGGGGAGCTGTTTTTT. Translated, it gives CASSRGLSSTGELFF.

The chain is built from TRBV4-1 and TRBJ2-2; the D gene is possibly TRBD2 (7 bases). V was trimmed by 0 bases and J by 7 bases, leaving 12 bases between them. Germline assignment: CDR1 MGHRA and CDR2 YSYEKL. The CDR3 loop spans 15 amino acids. The DNA of the CDR3 is TGCGCCAGCAGCCAAGAGGGAGGGGGAGACGGGGAGCTGTTTTTT. This gives the protein CASSQEGGGDGELFF.